Detailed here is one T cell receptor beta chain. This clonotype was seen ten or more times. Its antigen target is currently unknown. No base qualities exist here, and no much larger clone lies one base off it. The entry originates in a study of T cells in Graves' hyperthyroidism and ophthalmopathy (dated by TCRdb to between 2018 and 2020). Looking at the study overall: Peripheral blood was sampled at the time of initial diagnosis, prior to any treatment. According to the paper, TCR Vbeta CDR3 sequencing was carried out on about 140 peripheral blood samples, which came from over 40 ophthalmopathy, under 85 hyperthyroidism and roughly 17 progressor patients. The study also compared thyroid tissue and blood T-cell repertoires from 6 or 7 Graves' hyperthyroidism patients. TCR V-J signatures able to tell the groups apart were searched for in a discovery cohort of some 100 patients, of whom around 42 had Graves' ophthalmopathy and around 58 had stable Graves' hyperthyroidism. Prospective prediction of ophthalmopathy was tested in an independent validation cohort of 18 to 20 hyperthyroidism patients and around 16 patients who later progressed to ophthalmopathy. The 75 to 100 discovery patients were randomly split 7:3 into training and test sets. Following sampling, methimazole starting at 30 mg daily was given to hyperthyroidism patients, and high-dose intravenous methylprednisolone was given to ophthalmopathy patients.

Stable Graves' hyperthyroidism was defined as no progression to ophthalmopathy during 18 months of follow-up. The hyperthyroidism patients were between 18 and 65 years old and newly diagnosed, with a disease duration of less than 2 months. Any patient with an uncontrolled infection, another autoimmune disease, pregnancy or lactation was excluded. Diagnoses were based on clinical symptoms, serum thyroxine and TRAb, thyroid ultrasound and orbital computed tomography. PBMCs were separated from approximately 10 ml of fresh peripheral blood using Ficoll-Paque density gradient centrifugation. Total RNA was extracted using Trizol reagent, and RNA quality was assessed on an Agilent 2100 Bioanalyzer. Taken from the germline V gene, the CDR1 and CDR2 loops are SGHAT and FQNNGV. Unmatched junction bases come to 5, with V trimmed by 4 bases and J by 2 bases. Counted from cysteine to phenylalanine, this CDR3 has 15 amino acids. Just the 45-base CDR3 DNA is kept, in frame starting at base 1.

Amplification of TCR beta CDR3 regions was carried out from RNA transcripts. A first-round RT-PCR of the TCR CDR3 used the HTBI primer set with the Qiagen OneStep RT-PCR kit. Libraries were constructed in a second round of multiplex PCR, after which size selection and purification were performed. Sequencing of the libraries was done on an Illumina HiSeq2000 using paired-end 100 bp reads. The paper's data handling went like this. SOAPnuke was used to process the raw data, throwing out any read that contained adapters or uncalled bases, had a mean Phred below 15, or lacked an exact constant-primer or identifier match. High-quality paired reads were merged with COPE v1.2.5, and unique nucleotide sequences were defined as clonotypes. MiTCR v1.1 was used to align clonotypes to the IMGT TRBV, TRBD and TRBJ reference segments. The analysis included only V-J combinations with a frequency above 0.0001, which together covered 99% to 99.2% of the repertoires. A TCS score was defined as the ratio of F50 (clonal expansion) to E x V (chaos), with BLOSUM62-based TCRdist applied between CDR3 peptides within each V-J. Welch's t-statistics and random forest reduced fewer than 550 V-J features to roughly 13, which were used in a naive Bayes classifier (R e1071). TCRdb reprocessing: public reads trimmed at Q25 with fastp, clones called with MiXCR, in-frame beta chains kept. Every distinct CDR3 protein forms one entry, paired with its most common genes and DNA. The V and J calls reflect TCRdb's pipeline rather than the authors' work. Recorded for this sample are hundreds of thousands of distinct CDR3 sequences; approximately 14% of them occurred a single time. The ten largest clones add up to around 7.7% of the sample.

Overall results and qualifications from the work: Blood samples also contained most of the expanded thyroid clonotypes (frequency above 0.001), which suggests that blood repertoires may reflect thyroid immune responses. No statistical method was used to fix the sample size in advance, and group allocation was not hidden from the investigators. In cross-validation, a model built on a 13 V-J signature told ophthalmopathy apart from stable hyperthyroidism with less than 90% sensitivity and about 81% specificity, and in testing the same model reached 80%/75%. During validation, the model predicted progression to ophthalmopathy a median of about 6.3 months ahead of onset, with around 65% sensitivity and about 72% specificity.

This TCR was recovered from a woman aged 18 to 35 with Graves' hyperthyroidism. Sequenced input: blood. The chain is assembled from TRBV11-2 and TRBJ2-1, with 7 junctional bases fitting TRBD2. The nucleotide sequence reads as follows: TGTGCCAGCAGCTCAACCGGGACTACCTACAATGAGCAGTTCTTC. It translates as CASSSTGTTYNEQFF.